This entry features one T cell receptor (beta chain) sequence. The data belong to a study of blood T cell repertoires in COVID-19. Losses at the gene ends were 3 bases for V and 4 bases for J; bases not matched to a gene: 5. The CDR3 covers 14 residues. Germline-derived CDR1 and CDR2 are SGHVS and FQNEAQ. TCRdb's table, derived via immunoSEQ multiplex PCR, lists solely in-frame clones and lacks some. Among some 170,000 clones listed, around 80% were seen once. Sample: PBMCs or T cells enriched from blood (not recorded which). This chain uses TRBV7-8 with TRBJ1-1; 7 positions match TRBD1. The sequence was collected from a woman aged 45-59 years who had recovered from COVID-19. The CDR3 reads CASSFFDRATEAFF. Here the CDR3 DNA reads TGTGCCAGCAGCTTTTTCGACAGGGCCACTGAAGCTTTCTTT.